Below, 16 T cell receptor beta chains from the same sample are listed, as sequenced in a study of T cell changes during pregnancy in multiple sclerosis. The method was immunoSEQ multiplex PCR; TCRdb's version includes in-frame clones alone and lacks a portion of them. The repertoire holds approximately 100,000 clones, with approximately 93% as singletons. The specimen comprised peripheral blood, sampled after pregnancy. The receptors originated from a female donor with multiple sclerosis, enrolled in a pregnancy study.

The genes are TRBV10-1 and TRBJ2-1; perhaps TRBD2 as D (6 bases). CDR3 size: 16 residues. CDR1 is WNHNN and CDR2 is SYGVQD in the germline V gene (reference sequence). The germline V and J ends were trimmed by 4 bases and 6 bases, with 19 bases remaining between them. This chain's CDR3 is CASSASGLSLGNEQFF. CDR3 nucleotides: TGCGCCAGCAGTGCATCGGGACTTTCTCTGGGCAATGAGCAGTTCTTC.

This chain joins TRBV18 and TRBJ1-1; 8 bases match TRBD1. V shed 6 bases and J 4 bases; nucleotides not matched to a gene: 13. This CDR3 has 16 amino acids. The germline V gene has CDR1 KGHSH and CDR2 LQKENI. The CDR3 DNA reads TGTGCCAGCTCCCCGATCTCCGACAGGGGTGGCACTGAAGCTTTCTTT. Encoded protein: CASSPISDRGGTEAFF. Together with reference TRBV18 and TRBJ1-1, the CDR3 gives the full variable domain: NAGVMQNPRHLVRRRGQEARLRCSPMKGHSHVYWYRQLPEEGLKFMVYLQKENIIDESGMPKERFSAEFPKEGPSILRIQQVVRGDSAAYFCASSPISDRGGTEAFFGQGTRLTVV.

The CDR3 DNA reads as TGTGCCAGCAGCTTTCGTGAGCAGTTCTTC. This translates into CASSFREQFF. The V and J genes are TRBV5-8 and TRBJ2-1; D uncertain. Trimming stripped 2 bases from V and 9 bases from J, with 3 bases between. In germline, CDR1 is SGHTS, CDR2 YDEGEE. The CDR3 sequence is 10 residues long.

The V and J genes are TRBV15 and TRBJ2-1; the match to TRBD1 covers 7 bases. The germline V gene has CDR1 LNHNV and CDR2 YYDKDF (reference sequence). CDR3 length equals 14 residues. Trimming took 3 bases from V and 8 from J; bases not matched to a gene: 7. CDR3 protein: CATSRTGKDDEQFF. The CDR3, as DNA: TGTGCCACCAGCAGGACAGGGAAGGACGATGAGCAGTTCTTC.

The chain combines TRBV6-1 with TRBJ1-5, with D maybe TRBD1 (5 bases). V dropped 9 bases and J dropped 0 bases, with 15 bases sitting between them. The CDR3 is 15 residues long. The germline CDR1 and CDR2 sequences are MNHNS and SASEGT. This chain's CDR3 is CASNPGSPSNQPQHF. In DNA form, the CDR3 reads TGTGCCAGTAACCCAGGGTCCCCTAGCAATCAGCCCCAGCATTTT.

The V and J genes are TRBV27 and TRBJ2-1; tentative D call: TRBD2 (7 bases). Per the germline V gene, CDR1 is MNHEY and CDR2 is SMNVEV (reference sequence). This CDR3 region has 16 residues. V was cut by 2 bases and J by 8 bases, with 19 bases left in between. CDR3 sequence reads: CASSLTGGPILHEQFF. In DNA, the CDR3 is TGTGCCAGCAGTTTAACCGGGGGGCCAATCTTGCATGAGCAGTTCTTC.

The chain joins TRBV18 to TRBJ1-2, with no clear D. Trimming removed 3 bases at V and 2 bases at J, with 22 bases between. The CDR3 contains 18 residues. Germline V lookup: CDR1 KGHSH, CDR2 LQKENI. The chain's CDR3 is CASSPSRGVTKSNYGYTF. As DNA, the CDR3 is TGTGCCAGCTCACCTTCCCGCGGGGTCACGAAATCAAACTATGGCTACACCTTC.

In DNA form, the CDR3 reads TGTGCCAGCAGTTTAAATGCTATCGGTGGCTACACCTTC. It encodes CASSLNAIGGYTF. This chain joins TRBV6-5 and TRBJ1-2; D gene unclear. Germline CDR1 is MNHEY and CDR2 is SVGAGI. The V and J ends lost 4 bases and 7 bases respectively, with 13 bases between them. The CDR3 length is 13 residues.

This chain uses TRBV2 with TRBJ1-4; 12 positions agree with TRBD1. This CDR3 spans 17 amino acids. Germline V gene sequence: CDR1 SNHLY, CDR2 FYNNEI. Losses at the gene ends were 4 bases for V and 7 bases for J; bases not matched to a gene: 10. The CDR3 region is CASSAPGQGARGEKLFF. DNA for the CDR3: TGTGCCAGCAGTGCCCCGGGACAGGGGGCCCGCGGTGAAAAACTGTTTTTT.

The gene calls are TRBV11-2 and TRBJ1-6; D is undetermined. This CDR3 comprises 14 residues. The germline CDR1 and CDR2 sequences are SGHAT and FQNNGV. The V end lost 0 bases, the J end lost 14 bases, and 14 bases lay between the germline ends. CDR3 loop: CASSLDMSQRSLHF. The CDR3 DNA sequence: TGTGCCAGCAGCTTAGATATGTCCCAGAGGTCCCTCCACTTT.

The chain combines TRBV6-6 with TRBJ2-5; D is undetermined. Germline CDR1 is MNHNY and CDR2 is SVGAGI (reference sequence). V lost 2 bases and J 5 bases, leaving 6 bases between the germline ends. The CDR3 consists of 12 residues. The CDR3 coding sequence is TGTGCCAGCAGTTACGGGCCCGAGACCCAGTACTTC. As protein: CASSYGPETQYF.

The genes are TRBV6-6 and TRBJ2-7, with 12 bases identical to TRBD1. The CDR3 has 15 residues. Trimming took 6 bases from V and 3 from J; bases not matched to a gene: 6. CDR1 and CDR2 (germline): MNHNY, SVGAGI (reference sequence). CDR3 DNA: TGTGCCAGCAGGTACCGGGACAGGGGGCACTACGAGCAGTACTTC. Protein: CASRYRDRGHYEQYF.

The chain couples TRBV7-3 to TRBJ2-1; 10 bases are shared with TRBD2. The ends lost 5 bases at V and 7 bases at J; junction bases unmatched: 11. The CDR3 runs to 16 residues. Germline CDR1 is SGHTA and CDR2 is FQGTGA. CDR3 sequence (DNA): TGTGCCAGCAGCCCTAGCGGGGGAGGAATCCTTAATGAGCAGTTCTTC. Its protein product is CASSPSGGGILNEQFF.

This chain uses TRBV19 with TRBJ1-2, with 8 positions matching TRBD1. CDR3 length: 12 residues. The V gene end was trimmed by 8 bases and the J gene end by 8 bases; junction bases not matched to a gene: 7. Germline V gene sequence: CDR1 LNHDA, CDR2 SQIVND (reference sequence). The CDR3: CASSTGEYGYTF. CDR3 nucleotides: TGTGCCAGTTCGACAGGGGAGTACGGCTACACCTTC.

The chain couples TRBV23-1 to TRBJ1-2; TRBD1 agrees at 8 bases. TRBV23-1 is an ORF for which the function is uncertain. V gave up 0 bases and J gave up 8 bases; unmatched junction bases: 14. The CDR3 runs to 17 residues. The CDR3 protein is CASSQSVQGQEAGGYTF. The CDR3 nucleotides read TGCGCCAGCAGTCAATCAGTGCAGGGACAGGAGGCCGGGGGCTACACCTTC.

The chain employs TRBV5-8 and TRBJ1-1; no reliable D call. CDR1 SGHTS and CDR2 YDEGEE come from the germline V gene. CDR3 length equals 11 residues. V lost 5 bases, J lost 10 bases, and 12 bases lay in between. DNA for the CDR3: TGTGCCAGCAGAGCGAGATTAGGAGCTTTCTTT. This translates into CASRARLGAFF.